Below, one T cell receptor beta chain is given with its context. This entry is derived from a study of T cell changes during pregnancy in multiple sclerosis. The CDR3 spans 14 residues. Germline V gene data show CDR1 as MGHDK and CDR2 as SYGVNS. The ends were cut back, 3 bases at V and 4 bases at J, with 9 bases in the middle. The table came from immunoSEQ multiplex PCR; TCRdb's copy has only in-frame clones and leaves some out. The sample has about 43,000 clones, approximately 91% seen once; the top ten hold roughly 1.4%. The chain joins TRBV25-1 to TRBJ2-2; no clear D. The specimen was PBMCs (not recorded whether the cells were cultured). This TCR came from a female donor with multiple sclerosis, enrolled in a pregnancy study. DNA for the CDR3: TGTGCCAGCAGTGATCCCGGGTTCACCGGGGAGCTGTTTTTT. This translates into CASSDPGFTGELFF. The variable domain in full, completed from reference TRBV25-1 and TRBJ2-2, reads EADIYQTPRYLVIGTGKKITLECSQTMGHDKMYWYQQDPGMELHLIHYSYGVNSTEKGDLSSESTVSRIRTEHFPLTLESARPSHTSQYLCASSDPGFTGELFFGEGSRLTVL.